These 13 T cell receptor beta chains share one sample of origin, sequenced in a study of human T cells and chemical hapten exposure. Described time point: pre-sensitization, week 0. Treatment defined: therapeutic diphenylcyclopropenone sensitization with weekly scalp DPC. TCRdb called the RACE reads again in MiXCR, with one record for every CDR3 protein. The sample has tens of thousands of distinct CDR3 sequences; over 10% are singletons. This specimen consisted of whole blood, obtained in connection with sensitization to the hapten diphenylcyclopropenone (DPC). These receptors were collected from a woman aged 25 to 39 with alopecia areata. Some clones in this sample may be carry-over from other donors' samples.

This clonotype was detected ten times or more. The chain combines TRBV6-5 with TRBJ1-5; TRBD1 is a possible D gene (6 bases). The V gene's germline CDR1 is MNHEY and CDR2 SVGAGI. Trimming took off 6 bases at V and 3 bases at J, with 12 bases between the two ends. The CDR3 totals 14 residues. DNA of the CDR3: TGTGCCAGCAGCAGGGGACAATCCAATCAGCCCCAGCATTTT. Translating gives CASSRGQSNQPQHF.

The chain carries TRBV11-2 and TRBJ1-5, with D uncertain. Trimming removed 2 bases from V and 5 bases from J, with 7 bases in between. Germline V lookup: CDR1 SGHAT, CDR2 FQNNGV. The CDR3 has 13 residues. CDR3 residues: CASSLSPDQPQHF. Written as DNA, the CDR3 is TGTGCCAGCAGCTTATCCCCGGATCAGCCCCAGCATTTT. The variable domain in full, completed from reference TRBV11-2 and TRBJ1-5, reads EAGVAQSPRYKIIEKRQSVAFWCNPISGHATLYWYQQILGQGPKLLIQFQNNGVVDDSQLPKDRFSAERLKGVDSTLKIQPAKLEDSAVYLCASSLSPDQPQHFGDGTRLSIL.

This clonotype was picked up many times. The V call is TRBV5-1, the J call TRBJ1-2; no firm D call. The CDR3 length is 13 residues. The germline V and J ends were trimmed by 4 bases and 7 bases, with 14 bases remaining between them. CDR1 and CDR2 from the germline V gene are SGHRS and YFSETQ. For the CDR3, the DNA is TGCGCCAGCAGCCCGGCTGGGGTTGTTGGCTACACCTTC. It specifies CASSPAGVVGYTF. The complete variable domain, with remaining parts taken from reference TRBV5-1 and TRBJ1-2, reads KAGVTQTPRYLIKTRGQQVTLSCSPISGHRSVSWYQQTPGQGLQFLFEYFSETQRNKGNFPGRFSGRQFSNSRSEMNVSTLELGDSALYLCASSPAGVVGYTFGSGTRLTVV.

The chain carries TRBV20-1 and TRBJ2-1, with a weak D call TRBD2 (5 bases). V lost 5 bases, J lost 4 bases, and 15 bases lay in between. Germline assignment: CDR1 DFQATT and CDR2 SNEGSKA (reference sequence). The CDR3 contains 14 residues. For the CDR3, the DNA is TGCAGTGCTTCAGAGGGCGCGGAATACAATGAGCAGTTCTTC. This encodes CSASEGAEYNEQFF.

This clonotype was seen more than once but under ten times. This chain uses TRBV12-5 with TRBJ1-1; TRBD1 matches 8 bases. CDR3 size: 17 residues. With 2 bases clipped from V and 1 base from J, the junction kept 9 bases outside the gene matches. Germline CDR1 LGHNT, CDR2 FRNRAP. The chain's CDR3 is CASGLFHRTGKNTEAFF. The CDR3 DNA is TGTGCTAGTGGTTTGTTTCATCGGACAGGGAAGAACACTGAAGCTTTCTTT. Complete variable domain (other parts from reference TRBV12-5 and TRBJ1-1): DARVTQTPRHKVTEMGQEVTMRCQPILGHNTVFWYRQTMMQGLELLAYFRNRAPLDDSGMPKDRFSAEMPDATLATLKIQPSEPRDSAVYFCASGLFHRTGKNTEAFFGQGTRLTVV.

V is TRBV4-2 and J is TRBJ2-1; 10 bases line up with TRBD2. Germline V gene lookup returns CDR1 LGHNA and CDR2 YNFKEQ. Trimming took 4 bases from V and 6 from J; bases not matched to a gene: 9. The CDR3 totals 16 residues. CDR3 coding DNA: TGTGCCAGCAGCCTCTGGACTAGCGGAGGGGGCAATGAGCAGTTCTTC. As protein: CASSLWTSGGGNEQFF.

This clonotype appeared many times. The chain uses TRBV2 and TRBJ1-1; D unclear. Germline V CDR1 and CDR2: SNHLY, FYNNEI. Trimming shortened V by 6 bases and J by 0 bases, and 14 bases separated the two germline ends. The CDR3 has 15 residues. The DNA of the CDR3 is TGTGCCAGCAGCGGCGTCAGGACGGTGAACACTGAAGCTTTCTTT. It encodes CASSGVRTVNTEAFF.

This clonotype was recorded a few times. The chain employs TRBV9 and TRBJ2-2; D may be TRBD1 (6 bases). The CDR3 length is 14 residues. Germline loops: CDR1 SGDLS, CDR2 YYNGEE. V lost 5 bases and J 2 bases, leaving 10 bases between the germline ends. DNA for the CDR3: TGTGCCAGCAGACGGGACACAAACACCGGGGAGCTGTTTTTT. This sequence encodes CASRRDTNTGELFF.

This clonotype showed up just a few times. CDR3 in DNA: TGCGCCAGCAGCATCCGAGCGGGAGTGGACTACGAGCAGTACTTC. Amino acid sequence: CASSIRAGVDYEQYF. V is TRBV5-1 and J is TRBJ2-7; 8 nucleotides match TRBD2. Germline V gives CDR1 SGHRS, CDR2 YFSETQ. Trimming at V came to 4 bases and at J to 3 bases, leaving 9 bases not matched to a gene. The length of the CDR3 is 15 residues.

The rearrangement joins TRBV28 to TRBJ1-4; no clear D. CDR1 and CDR2 from the germline V gene are MDHEN and SYDVKM. The V end lost 2 bases, the J end lost 3 bases, and 10 bases lay between the germline ends. This CDR3 has 15 residues. The CDR3 is CASSLDPRANEKLFF. The CDR3 region has the DNA TGTGCCAGCAGTTTAGACCCAAGAGCTAATGAAAAACTGTTTTTT.

This clonotype appeared a few times. The chain recombines TRBV6-5 with TRBJ2-7; 12 nucleotides match TRBD2. CDR3 size: 16 residues. Germline V gene sequence: CDR1 MNHEY, CDR2 SVGAGI. The V gene end was trimmed by 0 bases and the J gene end by 0 bases; junction bases not matched to a gene: 0. CDR3 in DNA: TGTGCCAGCAGTTACTCGACTAGCGGGAGCTCCTACGAGCAGTACTTC. Its protein product is CASSYSTSGSSYEQYF.

This clonotype was counted only a few times. V is TRBV20-1 and J is TRBJ2-3; D unresolved. Germline CDR1 reads DFQATT; CDR2 reads SNEGSKA (reference sequence). CDR3 length equals 15 residues. V was clipped by 0 bases and J by 2 bases, with 12 bases between them. CDR3 in amino acids: CSARDPLGSTDTQYF. The CDR3 DNA sequence: TGCAGTGCTAGAGATCCGCTAGGTTCCACAGATACGCAGTATTTT.

This clonotype occurred many times. This chain uses TRBV7-6 with TRBJ2-7; D is tentatively TRBD1 or TRBD2 (7 bases each). Germline assignment: CDR1 SGHVS and CDR2 FNYEAQ. The V end was cut by 0 bases, the J end by 6 bases, with 15 bases between. This CDR3 is 15 amino acids long. This CDR3 is CASSLARQGEGEQYF. CDR3 DNA: TGTGCCAGCAGCTTAGCGCGGCAGGGGGAGGGCGAGCAGTACTTC.